Listed below are T cell receptor beta chains from one sample, sequenced in a study of identical twins. In TCRdb, the 5' RACE reads were re-called with MiXCR into one record per CDR3 protein. The table lists about 240,000 distinct CDR3 sequences, 8% to 11% of them singletons. Specimen: memory T cells sorted from blood. Receptors originate from a man aged 45 to 65 in good health. The CDR3 runs from the conserved cysteine through the conserved F or W. The D gene is left open where the match is weak. Clone size appears in some rows only: once, few, many, or a class for an expanded clone.

>TRBJ2-1|TRBV12-5|-|few
CASGLDVGGFDEQFF
TGTGCTAGTGGTTTGGACGTAGGGGGTTTCGATGAGCAGTTCTTC
>TRBJ1-6|TRBV30|-|few
CAWRTSYNSPLHF
TGTGCCTGGAGAACGTCCTATAATTCACCCCTCCACTTT
>TRBJ1-2|TRBV7-8|-|many
CASSQNFYGYTF
TGTGCCAGCAGCCAGAACTTCTATGGCTACACCTTC
>TRBJ2-7|TRBV29-1|-|-
CSVEVQGGNYEQYF
TGCAGCGTTGAAGTACAGGGAGGGAACTACGAGCAGTACTTC
>TRBJ2-2|TRBV4-1|TRBD2|many
CASRAPGLGPSGELFF
TGCGCCAGCAGAGCTCCGGGACTAGGGCCCTCCGGGGAGCTGTTTTTT
>TRBJ2-7|TRBV4-2|-|many
CASSQEDRGHYEQYF
TGTGCCAGCAGCCAGGAAGACAGAGGACACTACGAGCAGTACTTC
>TRBJ2-7|TRBV5-1|TRBD2|many
CASRKRGASGEQYF
TGCGCCAGCAGAAAGCGGGGGGCTTCCGGCGAGCAGTACTTC
>TRBJ2-5|TRBV12-3/TRBV12-4|-|-
CASSWTVETQYF
TGTGCCAGCAGTTGGACAGTAGAGACCCAGTACTTC
>TRBJ2-7|TRBV6-2/TRBV6-3|TRBD1|-
CASSRTLTGVYEQYF
TGTGCCAGCAGCCGCACCTTGACAGGGGTGTACGAGCAGTACTTC
>TRBJ1-1|TRBV5-1|-|few
CASSLFREGTEAFF
TGCGCCAGCAGCTTGTTTAGGGAGGGCACTGAAGCTTTCTTT
>TRBJ2-1|TRBV28|-|many
CASSLSSLSGSYNEQFF
TGTGCCAGCAGTTTGTCTTCCCTTAGCGGCTCCTACAATGAGCAGTTCTTC
>TRBJ2-1|TRBV3-1|TRBD1|-
CASSQATGGSYNEQFF
TGTGCCAGCAGCCAAGCTACAGGGGGCTCCTACAATGAGCAGTTCTTC
>TRBJ2-2|TRBV20-1|TRBD2|many
CSASRREGTGELFF
TGCAGTGCTAGTCGCAGGGAGGGAACCGGGGAGCTGTTTTTT
>TRBJ1-1|TRBV28|TRBD1|many
CASSLRQGAATEAFF
TGTGCCAGCAGTTTAAGACAGGGGGCCGCCACTGAAGCTTTCTTT
>TRBJ1-1|TRBV4-1|-|many
CASSQEVAVLPEAFF
TGCGCCAGCAGCCAAGAGGTCGCGGTACTGCCTGAAGCTTTCTTT
>TRBJ2-2|TRBV5-5|-|many
CASSLVAGELFF
TGTGCCAGCAGCTTGGTAGCCGGGGAGCTGTTTTTT
>TRBJ2-5|TRBV11-2|-|-
CASSLTYSLGETQYF
TGTGCCAGCAGCCTGACGTATAGTCTCGGGGAGACCCAGTACTTC
>TRBJ1-5|TRBV4-3|-|many
CASSQDVHQPQHF
TGCGCCAGCAGCCAAGATGTCCATCAGCCCCAGCATTTT
>TRBJ2-3|TRBV12-3/TRBV12-4|-|few
CASSSPGLTTDTQYF
TGTGCCAGCAGTTCCCCGGGACTCACCACAGATACGCAGTATTTT
>TRBJ2-1|TRBV4-3|-|many
CASSQGWRGTYNEQFF
TGCGCCAGCAGCCAGGGCTGGAGGGGGACCTACAATGAGCAGTTCTTC
>TRBJ1-2|TRBV3-1|-|many
CASSQRGQVYGYTF
TGTGCCAGCAGCCAACGCGGACAAGTCTATGGCTACACCTTC
>TRBJ1-5|TRBV10-3|-|-
CAISETLGNQPQHF
TGTGCCATCAGTGAGACGTTAGGGAATCAGCCCCAGCATTTT
>TRBJ2-2|TRBV9|TRBD1|-
CASSVRTGYTGELFF
TGTGCCAGCAGCGTTCGGACAGGCTACACCGGGGAGCTGTTTTTT
>TRBJ2-7|TRBV3-1|-|-
CASRRENEQYF
TGTGCCAGCAGACGAGAAAACGAGCAGTACTTC
>TRBJ1-3|TRBV7-2|-|few
CASSLAGTGGNTIYF
TGTGCCAGCAGCTTAGCGGGGACGGGAGGAAACACCATATATTTT
>TRBJ2-1|TRBV7-2|TRBD2|-
CASSLVAGAYNEQFF
TGTGCCAGCAGCCTCGTAGCGGGAGCCTACAATGAGCAGTTCTTC
>TRBJ1-1|TRBV18|-|-
CASSPRQVDMNTEAFF
TGTGCCAGCTCACCACGGCAGGTGGACATGAACACTGAAGCTTTCTTT
>TRBJ2-1|TRBV29-1|TRBD2|few
CSVELLPGKRGSSYNEQFF
TGCAGCGTTGAACTCCTGCCGGGGAAGCGGGGGAGCTCCTACAATGAGCAGTTCTTC
>TRBJ2-5|TRBV7-8|-|-
CASSLGQTSLETQYF
TGTGCCAGCAGCTTAGGACAGACCTCCCTAGAGACCCAGTACTTC
>TRBJ2-1|TRBV7-9|-|few
CASSLAGGRRNEQFF
TGTGCCAGCAGCTTAGCGGGGGGGCGTAGAAATGAGCAGTTCTTC
>TRBJ2-3|TRBV18|TRBD2|few
CASSPNSGGSTDTQYF
TGTGCCAGCTCACCGAACTCGGGGGGGAGCACAGATACGCAGTATTTT
>TRBJ1-1|TRBV6-2/TRBV6-3|-|many
CASSLPGRVADTEAFF
TGTGCCAGCAGTCTACCGGGGAGGGTCGCCGACACTGAAGCTTTCTTT
>TRBJ1-1|TRBV4-1|-|-
CASSPGGAREAFF
TGCGCCAGCAGCCCCGGGGGCGCACGTGAAGCTTTCTTT
>TRBJ1-1|TRBV20-1|TRBD1|-
CSARRQGRNTEAFF
TGCAGTGCTAGGAGACAGGGTCGGAACACTGAAGCTTTCTTT
>TRBJ2-7|TRBV29-1|-|few
CSVEVPGSSREQYF
TGCAGCGTTGAAGTTCCCGGGTCTTCTCGGGAGCAGTACTTC
>TRBJ1-1|TRBV11-2|-|few
CASSSDRNNEAFF
TGTGCCAGCAGCTCCGACAGGAACAATGAAGCTTTCTTT
>TRBJ2-7|TRBV20-1|-|-
CNASVGGRNYEQYF
TGCAATGCTAGCGTCGGGGGTAGGAACTACGAGCAGTACTTC
>TRBJ2-1|TRBV7-8|-|many
CASSVTKNNEQFF
TGTGCCAGCAGCGTAACAAAGAACAATGAGCAGTTCTTC
>TRBJ1-1|TRBV5-1|-|many
CASSFGQLNTEAFF
TGCGCCAGCAGCTTTGGACAGTTGAACACTGAAGCTTTCTTT
>TRBJ1-4|TRBV20-1|-|-
CSATTGGNEKLFF
TGCAGTGCAACGACAGGAGGAAATGAAAAACTGTTTTTT
>TRBJ1-5|TRBV6-1|TRBD1|-
CASRSGGGNQPQHF
TGTGCCAGCAGATCAGGGGGGGGCAATCAGCCCCAGCATTTT